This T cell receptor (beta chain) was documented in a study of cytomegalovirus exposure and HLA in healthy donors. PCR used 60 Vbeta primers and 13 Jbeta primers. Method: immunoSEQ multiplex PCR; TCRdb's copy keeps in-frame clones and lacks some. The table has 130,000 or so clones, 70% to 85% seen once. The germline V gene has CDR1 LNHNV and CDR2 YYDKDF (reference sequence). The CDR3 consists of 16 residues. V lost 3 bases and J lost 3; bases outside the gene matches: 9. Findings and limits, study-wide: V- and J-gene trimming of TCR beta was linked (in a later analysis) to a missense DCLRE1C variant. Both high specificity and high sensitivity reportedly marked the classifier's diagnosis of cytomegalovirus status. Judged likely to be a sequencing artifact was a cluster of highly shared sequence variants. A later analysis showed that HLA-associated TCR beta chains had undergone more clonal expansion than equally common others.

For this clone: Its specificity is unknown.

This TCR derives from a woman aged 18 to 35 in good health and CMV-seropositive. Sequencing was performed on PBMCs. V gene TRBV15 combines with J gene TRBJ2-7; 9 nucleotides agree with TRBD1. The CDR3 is CATSSAYGTGNYEQYF. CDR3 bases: TGTGCCACCAGCAGTGCCTACGGGACAGGGAACTACGAGCAGTACTTC.